This TCR beta chain was sequenced in a study of blood T cell repertoires in COVID-19. Study information: Samples came from the United States, Italy and Spain, spanning acute and convalescent COVID-19.

V lost 5 bases to trimming and J lost 6 bases, with 8 bases between them. The length of the CDR3 is 12 residues. Original analysis: For nucleated cells, counts were estimated from reference gene primer amplification. The repertoire was sequenced with immunoSEQ multiplex PCR; TCRdb's copy has only in-frame clones and lacks some. The V and J calls and the clone size are those of that table, but D and trimming were determined from the DNA. The sample has some 150,000 clones; 85% are singletons. In terms of age and location, participants ranged from about 18 to 100 years and lived in approximately 26 US areas. Recovered Cohort 3 donors showed two negative PCRs, clearance, or symptom resolution.

The rearrangement joins TRBV12-3 or TRBV12-4 to TRBJ2-1; no definite D call. The sequence was obtained from a woman between 40 and 50 years old who had recovered from COVID-19. The sample consisted of PBMCs or T cells enriched from blood (not recorded which). The CDR3 nucleotides read TGTGCCAGCAGTGGAGATAGCAATGAGCAGTTCTTC. Its protein is CASSGDSNEQFF.